What follows are 5 T cell receptor beta chains derived from one specimen sequenced in a study of blood T cell repertoires in COVID-19 (dated by TCRdb to between 2020 and 2021). The library was built by means of the immunoSEQ multiplex PCR assay. The table comes from immuneACCESS by way of TCRdb, which keeps in-frame sequences with V and J called. Part of the clones is missing from these tables; in studies checked, under half for an unresolved V gene and the rest for unknown reasons. This sample holds a few hundred thousand clones; more than 70% were observed only once. The biggest ten clones account for approximately 1.2% of the sample. Input material: peripheral blood. These receptors originate from a man aged 40-49 years with acute or convalescent COVID-19.

The rearrangement links TRBV18 to TRBJ2-5, with 10 bases aligning to TRBD2. The germline gives CDR1 KGHSH, CDR2 LQKENI. The length of the CDR3 is 14 residues. V was clipped by 8 bases and J by 1 base; unmatched bases: 4. DNA for the CDR3: TGTGCCAGCCACAGGACTAGCGGCCAAGAGACCCAGTACTTC. This sequence encodes CASHRTSGQETQYF.

The CDR3 coding sequence is TGTGCCAGCAGTTCAGTGGCAGGGGCAGGGAACATTCAGTACTTC. Its translation is CASSSVAGAGNIQYF. The chain combines TRBV6-5 with TRBJ2-4; maybe TRBD1 (6 bases). V was clipped by 4 bases and J by 7 bases, with 17 bases between them. This CDR3 contains 15 residues. CDR1 is MNHEY and CDR2 is SVGAGI in the germline V gene.

The chain employs TRBV20-1 and TRBJ1-4, with D unresolved. This CDR3 comprises 11 residues. Trimming removed 5 bases at V and 12 bases at J, with 13 bases between. In germline, CDR1 is DFQATT, CDR2 SNEGSKA (reference sequence). In DNA form, the CDR3 reads TGCAGTGCTGTCTTAGGGAGGGAACTGTTTTTT. Residues: CSAVLGRELFF.

V usage is TRBV19 and J usage is TRBJ1-6, with D uncertain. The CDR3 runs to 16 residues. CDR1 LNHDA and CDR2 SQIVND come from the germline V gene (reference sequence). Deletions cut 4 bases from V and 7 bases from J, with 17 bases between. CDR3 nucleotide sequence: TGTGCCAGTAGTACCGGGTCGTGGCCGGGAAATTCACCCCTCCACTTT. The encoded protein is CASSTGSWPGNSPLHF. The full variable domain, its missing parts supplied by reference TRBV19 and TRBJ1-6, is DGGITQSPKYLFRKEGQNVTLSCEQNLNHDAMYWYRQDPGQGLRLIYYSQIVNDFQKGDIAEGYSVSREKKESFPLTVTSAQKNPTAFYLCASSTGSWPGNSPLHFGNGTRLTVT.

V gene TRBV6-5 combines with J gene TRBJ1-1; D not resolved. Trimming cost V 2 bases and J 11 bases, with 18 bases left between them. CDR1 is MNHEY, CDR2 SVGAGI, per germline. This CDR3 spans 14 amino acids. The CDR3 DNA reads as TGTGCCAGCAGTTACGATGGCTCCCGTACCCTGGCTTTCTTT. It translates to CASSYDGSRTLAFF.